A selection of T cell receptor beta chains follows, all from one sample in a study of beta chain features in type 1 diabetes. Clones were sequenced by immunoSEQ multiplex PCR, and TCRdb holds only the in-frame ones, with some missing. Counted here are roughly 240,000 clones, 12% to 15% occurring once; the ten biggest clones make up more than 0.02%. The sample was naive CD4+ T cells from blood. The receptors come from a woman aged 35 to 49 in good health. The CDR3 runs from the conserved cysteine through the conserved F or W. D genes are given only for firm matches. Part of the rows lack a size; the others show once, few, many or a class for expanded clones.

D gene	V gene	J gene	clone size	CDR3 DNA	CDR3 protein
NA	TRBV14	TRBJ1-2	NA	TGTGCCAGCAGCCCTAAGCTAGGGGTCGGCTACACCTTC	CASSPKLGVGYTF
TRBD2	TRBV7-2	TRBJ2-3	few	TGTGCCAGCATCTGGGCTAGCGGGGGGGATACGCAGTATTTT	CASIWASGGDTQYF
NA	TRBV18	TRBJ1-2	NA	TGTGCCAGCTCACTACGGGAGACTTCTAACTATGGCTACACCTTC	CASSLRETSNYGYTF
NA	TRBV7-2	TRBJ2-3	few	TGTGCCAGCAGCCCTAGTAGGGATACGCAGTATTTT	CASSPSRDTQYF
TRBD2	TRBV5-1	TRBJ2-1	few	TGCGCCAGCAGCTTACTAGCGGGGTCCTACAATGAGCAGTTCTTC	CASSLLAGSYNEQFF
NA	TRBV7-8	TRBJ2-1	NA	TGTGCCAGCAGCTTAGTTGGGGGGTCCCCCTCCTACAATGAGCAGTTCTTC	CASSLVGGSPSYNEQFF
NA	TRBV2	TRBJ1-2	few	TGTGCCAGCAGGGGTCGTGGGGCCTACACCTTC	CASRGRGAYTF
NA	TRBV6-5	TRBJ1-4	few	TGTGCCAGCAGTTACAAGGGGGAAAAACTGTTTTTT	CASSYKGEKLFF
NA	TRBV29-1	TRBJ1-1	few	TGCAGCGTTGGACACTCGAACACTGAAGCTTTCTTT	CSVGHSNTEAFF
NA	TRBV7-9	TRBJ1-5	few	TGTGCCAGCAGCTTCTCGTCCAATCAGCCCCAGCATTTT	CASSFSSNQPQHF
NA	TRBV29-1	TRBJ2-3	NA	TGCAGCGTTGCAGGGGCCGATACGCAGTATTTT	CSVAGADTQYF
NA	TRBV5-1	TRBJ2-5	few	TGCGCCAGCAGCTTAGGGGAACGAGAGACCCAGTACTTC	CASSLGERETQYF
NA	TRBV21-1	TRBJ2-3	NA	TGTGCCAGCAGCGGGGTCCGGGACAGGGGGGCAGATACGCAGTATTTT	CASSGVRDRGADTQYF
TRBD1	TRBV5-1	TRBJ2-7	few	TGCGCCAGCAGCATCCCGGGACAGGGTATAGCCTACGAGCAGTACTTC	CASSIPGQGIAYEQYF
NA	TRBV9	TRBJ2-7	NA	TGTGCCAGCAGCACCGGACTGGGTATCTACGAGCAGTACTTC	CASSTGLGIYEQYF
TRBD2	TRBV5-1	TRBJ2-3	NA	TGCGCCAGCAGCAACAGAGTAGCGGGGGCCTCAGATACGCAGTATTTT	CASSNRVAGASDTQYF
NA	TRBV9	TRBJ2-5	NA	TGTGCCAGCAGCGCCAGAACAGGGATCCAAGAGACCCAGTACTTC	CASSARTGIQETQYF
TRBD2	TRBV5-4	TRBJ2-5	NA	TGTGCCAGCAGCTCTACTAGCGGGGGTTGGGAGACCCAGTACTTC	CASSSTSGGWETQYF
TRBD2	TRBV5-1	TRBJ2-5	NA	TGCGCCAGCAGCTCCGGGACTAGCGGGGGGGCAAGGGAGACCCAGTACTTC	CASSSGTSGGARETQYF
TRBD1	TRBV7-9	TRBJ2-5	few	TGTGCCAGCAGCGGTGGAAGGGACAGGGGGGTTCTAACGTGGACCCAGTACTTC	CASSGGRDRGVLTWTQYF
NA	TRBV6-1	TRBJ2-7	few	TGTGCCAGCCGCGGGGAAGCCTACGAGCAGTACTTC	CASRGEAYEQYF
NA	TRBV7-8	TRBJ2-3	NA	TGTGCCAGCAGCTTAGCGGGGGCCATCGATACGCAGTATTTT	CASSLAGAIDTQYF
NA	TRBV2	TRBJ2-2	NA	TGTGCCAGCAGTGCGACGGCTAGCGTTCGGGAGCTGTTTTTT	CASSATASVRELFF
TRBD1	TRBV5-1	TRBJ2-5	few	TGCGCCAGCAGCCCCTCCCACCTCCAGGGGGAAGAGACCCAGTACTTC	CASSPSHLQGEETQYF
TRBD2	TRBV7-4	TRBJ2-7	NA	TGTGCCAGCAGCTGCCGGGGGGGGGCTTACGAGCAGTACTTC	CASSCRGGAYEQYF
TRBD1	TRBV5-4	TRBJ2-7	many	TGTGCCAGCAGCCTGACAGGGTCCTACGAGCAGTACTTC	CASSLTGSYEQYF
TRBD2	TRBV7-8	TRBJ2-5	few	TGTGCCAGCGGAGCGGGGGTGGAGGAGACCCAGTACTTC	CASGAGVEETQYF
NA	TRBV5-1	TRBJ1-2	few	TGCGCCAGCAGCTTGGATGTGACAGGACCCGGCTACACCTTC	CASSLDVTGPGYTF
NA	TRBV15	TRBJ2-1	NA	TGTGCCACCAGCAGAGAAGGATACAGTGAGCAGTTCTTC	CATSREGYSEQFF
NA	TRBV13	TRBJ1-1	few	TGTGCCAGCAGCTTAGCCCGGGGGGCGGGTTTAGCTGAAGCTTTCTTT	CASSLARGAGLAEAFF
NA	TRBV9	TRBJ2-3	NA	TGTGCCAGCAGCGTAGCTTCCGTTGCGGATACGCAGTATTTT	CASSVASVADTQYF
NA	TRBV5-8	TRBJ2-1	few	TGTGCCAGCAGCTTTGTACTAGCCGCTTACAATGAGCAGTTCTTC	CASSFVLAAYNEQFF
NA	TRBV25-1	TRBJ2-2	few	TGTGCCAGCAGTCTGACAGGAACTACCGGGGAGCTGTTTTTT	CASSLTGTTGELFF
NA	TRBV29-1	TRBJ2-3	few	TGCAGCGTCGCGAGGGTTACGCAGTATTTT	CSVARVTQYF
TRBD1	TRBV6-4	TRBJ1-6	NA	TGTGCCAGCAGTGACGGACAGGGTGGTACTTCACCCCTCCACTTT	CASSDGQGGTSPLHF
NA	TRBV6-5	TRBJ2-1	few	TGTGCCAGCAGTTACTGGATCGGGGATGAGCAGTTCTTC	CASSYWIGDEQFF
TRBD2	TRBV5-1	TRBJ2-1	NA	TGCGCCAGCAGCTGGGGACTAGCGGGGGGACCTTACAATGAGCAGTTCTTC	CASSWGLAGGPYNEQFF
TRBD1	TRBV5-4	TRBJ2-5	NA	TGTGCCAGCAGCCCAAGATCCGGGACAGTGTACCAAGAGACCCAGTACTTC	CASSPRSGTVYQETQYF
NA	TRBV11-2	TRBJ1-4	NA	TGTGCCAGCAGCTTAGAGAGGGCTGGCTCACGTGAAAAACTGTTTTTT	CASSLERAGSREKLFF
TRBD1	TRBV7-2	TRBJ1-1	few	TGTGCCAGCAGCTTAAGATTGGGGACAGGGACCGCTGAAGCTTTCTTT	CASSLRLGTGTAEAFF
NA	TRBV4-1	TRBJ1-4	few	TGCGCCAGCAGCCAAGAGCAGCAGGCCCTCGAAAAACTGTTTTTT	CASSQEQQALEKLFF
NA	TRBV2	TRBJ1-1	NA	TGTGCCAGCAGTGATTACAGATCGAACACTGAAGCTTTCTTT	CASSDYRSNTEAFF